The following is a T cell receptor beta chain sequence with its context. Its antigen is not known. This specimen comes from a study of T cell responses to AZD1222 COVID-19 vaccine. Whole-study findings and limits: A rise in Spike-specific TCR breadth and depth followed two AZD1222 doses.

V was cut by 5 bases and J by 8 bases, with 15 bases left in between. The CDR3 totals 13 residues. The germline V gene has CDR1 SGHTA and CDR2 FQGTGA. Sequencing was performed with immunoSEQ multiplex PCR; in TCRdb, only in-frame clones are kept and a portion is missing. The sample carries about 120,000 clones, about 89% recorded once. The material was peripheral blood, obtained on day 0 of AZD1222 vaccination. V usage is TRBV7-3 and J usage is TRBJ1-2; no clear D. The source of this sequence is an adult in good health. CDR3 coding DNA: TGTGCCAGCAGCCCTGATCCCGGACTAGGCTACACCTTC. This encodes CASSPDPGLGYTF.